The rows below give T cell receptor beta chains drawn from one sample of a study of Graves' ophthalmopathy and Graves' hyperthyroidism. From the multiplex PCR reads, TCRdb called clonotypes with MiXCR, one entry per CDR3 protein. This sample yields about 210,000 distinct CDR3 sequences, of which 25% to 30% are seen a single time; approximately 8.6% belongs to the top ten. Sequencing was performed on peripheral blood. The origin of the receptors is a man between 50 and 59 years old with Graves' ophthalmopathy. Each CDR3 is given with its conserved first and last residue. A D gene is named only where the DNA matches it firmly. The listing skips clone size in some rows; elsewhere it reads once, few, many or a size class.

>TRBV11-3|many|-|TRBJ2-2
CASSVTPAAGELFF
TGTGCCAGCAGCGTGACTCCGGCCGCCGGGGAGCTGTTTTTT
>TRBV20-1|many|-|TRBJ1-5
CSASDGDQPQHF
TGCAGTGCTAGCGATGGGGATCAGCCCCAGCATTTT
>TRBV12-3/TRBV12-4|-|-|TRBJ1-1
CASSLSGAGVNTEAFF
TGTGCCAGCAGTTTATCGGGGGCGGGCGTGAACACTGAAGCTTTCTTT
>TRBV28|many|TRBD1|TRBJ2-2
CASNRQGAGTGELFF
TGTGCCAGCAACCGACAGGGGGCGGGGACCGGGGAGCTGTTTTTT
>TRBV28|many|-|TRBJ1-2
CASSQYTGTYGYTF
TGTGCCAGCAGCCAATACACAGGGACCTATGGCTACACCTTC
>TRBV11-2|many|TRBD2|TRBJ2-3
CASSPGLAGADTQYF
TGTGCCAGCAGCCCGGGACTAGCGGGAGCAGATACGCAGTATTTT
>TRBV13|many|-|TRBJ2-5
CASSGDSGETQYF
TGTGCCAGCAGCGGGGACTCTGGAGAGACCCAGTACTTC
>TRBV6-1|-|-|TRBJ2-2
CASTTQGGLNTGELFF
TGTGCCAGCACGACCCAGGGCGGACTGAACACCGGGGAGCTGTTTTTT
>TRBV15|-|-|TRBJ1-5
CATSRGRATNQPQHF
TGTGCCACCAGCAGAGGTAGAGCTACCAATCAGCCCCAGCATTTT
>TRBV11-2|many|TRBD1|TRBJ1-2
CASSYIQPGQYGYTF
TGTGCCAGCAGTTACATACAGCCGGGACAGTATGGCTACACCTTC
>TRBV5-1|many|-|TRBJ1-2
CASSLEGRTIHGYTF
TGCGCCAGCAGCTTGGAGGGCAGGACCATCCATGGCTACACCTTC
>TRBV11-1|-|TRBD2|TRBJ2-5
CASSSKPSSGGLLHQETQYF
TGTGCCAGCAGCTCTAAACCATCTAGCGGGGGATTATTACACCAAGAGACCCAGTACTTC
>TRBV19|-|-|TRBJ1-1
CASSFGLGMAEAFF
TGTGCCAGTAGTTTTGGTCTCGGGATGGCTGAAGCTTTCTTT
>TRBV11-2|many|-|TRBJ2-5
CASSFEGAVETQYF
TGTGCCAGCAGCTTTGAAGGGGCTGTTGAGACCCAGTACTTC
>TRBV6-2/TRBV6-3|many|-|TRBJ2-4
CASSYLDRPYF
TGTGCCAGCAGTTACTTGGATAGGCCGTACTTC
>TRBV19|many|-|TRBJ1-6
CASSNKGNSPLHF
TGTGCCAGTAGCAACAAAGGGAATTCACCCCTCCACTTT
>TRBV11-2|-|-|TRBJ1-1
CASSLGGLGQNTEAFF
TGTGCCAGCAGCTTAGGGGGGCTGGGGCAGAACACTGAAGCTTTCTTT
>TRBV28|-|-|TRBJ2-2
CASRKGTQNTGELFF
TGTGCCAGCAGGAAGGGGACCCAGAACACCGGGGAGCTGTTTTTT
>TRBV10-3|many|-|TRBJ1-2
CAIAEAGGRNGYTF
TGTGCCATCGCAGAGGCGGGAGGTAGGAATGGCTACACCTTC
>TRBV2|many|TRBD1|TRBJ1-1
CASSGQGYTEAFF
TGTGCCAGCAGTGGACAGGGTTACACTGAAGCTTTCTTT
>TRBV6-2/TRBV6-3|many|-|TRBJ2-7
CASSYADGGYEQYF
TGTGCCAGCAGTTACGCAGACGGGGGCTACGAGCAGTACTTC
>TRBV7-9|many|-|TRBJ1-5
CASSLTGLEGYSNQPQHF
TGTGCCAGCAGCTTAACTGGGCTCGAGGGTTATAGCAATCAGCCCCAGCATTTT
>TRBV19|many|-|TRBJ1-2
CASSMGSRAEGYTF
TGTGCCAGTAGTATGGGTTCAAGAGCGGAAGGCTACACCTTC
>TRBV9|many|TRBD2|TRBJ2-7
CASSVSGGASYEQYF
TGTGCCAGCAGCGTATCGGGGGGGGCCTCCTACGAGCAGTACTTC
>TRBV30|many|-|TRBJ2-2
CAWSTSVGELFF
TGTGCCTGGAGTACAAGTGTTGGGGAGCTGTTTTTT
>TRBV11-2|many|TRBD2|TRBJ2-7
CASSLVSGRSYEQYF
TGTGCCAGCAGCTTAGTGAGCGGGAGATCCTACGAGCAGTACTTC
>TRBV20-1|-|-|TRBJ2-7
CSAIVLSYEQYF
TGCAGTGCTATCGTCCTCTCCTACGAGCAGTACTTC
>TRBV7-3|many|TRBD2|TRBJ2-4
CASRGTNENIQYF
TGTGCCAGCAGAGGGACTAACGAAAACATTCAGTACTTC
>TRBV6-1|-|TRBD1|TRBJ2-7
CASTPGTGNYEQYF
TGTGCCAGCACCCCCGGGACAGGAAACTACGAGCAGTACTTC
>TRBV12-3/TRBV12-4|many|-|TRBJ1-5
CASSLATQPQHF
TGTGCCAGCAGTTTAGCGACTCAGCCCCAGCATTTT
>TRBV20-1|many|TRBD1|TRBJ2-5
CSAIHAGTGPEPQYF
TGCAGTGCTATCCACGCCGGGACAGGTCCGGAGCCCCAGTACTTC
>TRBV5-1|many|-|TRBJ2-5
CASSSRQQETQYF
TGCGCCAGCAGCTCCCGACAGCAAGAGACCCAGTACTTC
>TRBV20-1|-|-|TRBJ1-1
CSAAQGTEAFF
TGCAGTGCAGCACAGGGTACTGAAGCTTTCTTT
>TRBV11-2|many|-|TRBJ1-5
CASSRRDGYLSNQPQHF
TGTGCCAGCAGCCGCCGGGACGGATACCTCAGCAATCAGCCCCAGCATTTT
>TRBV7-8|many|-|TRBJ2-7
CASSHGLSYEQYF
TGTGCCAGCAGCCACGGACTCTCCTACGAGCAGTACTTC
>TRBV27|many|-|TRBJ1-5
CASSLMRGGQPQHF
TGTGCCAGCAGTTTAATGCGGGGGGGCCAGCCCCAGCATTTT
>TRBV9|many|-|TRBJ2-2
CASSEPGTTNTGELFF
TGTGCCAGCAGCGAACCCGGGACAACTAACACCGGGGAGCTGTTTTTT
>TRBV7-2|-|TRBD2|TRBJ2-7
CASSLTGTSDYEQYF
TGTGCCAGCAGCTTGACCGGGACTAGCGACTACGAGCAGTACTTC
>TRBV20-1|many|TRBD2|TRBJ2-3
CSAILPGLAGQVPQYF
TGCAGTGCTATATTACCGGGACTAGCGGGGCAGGTACCGCAGTATTTT
>TRBV29-1|many|-|TRBJ2-7
CSVEPGGKVHEQYF
TGCAGCGTTGAACCCGGGGGCAAGGTCCACGAGCAGTACTTC
>TRBV7-9|many|-|TRBJ2-7
CASRNQGAGDYEQYF
TGTGCCAGCAGAAACCAAGGGGCAGGGGACTACGAGCAGTACTTC
>TRBV24-1|-|TRBD1|TRBJ1-1
CATSEAGTGSRAFF
TGTGCCACCAGTGAGGCCGGGACAGGGTCTAGGGCTTTCTTT
>TRBV12-3/TRBV12-4|few|-|TRBJ2-5
CASSFIGQGETQYF
TGTGCCAGCAGTTTCATTGGTCAGGGGGAGACCCAGTACTTC
>TRBV30|many|TRBD1|TRBJ1-5
CAFRTGNQPQHF
TGTGCCTTCCGGACAGGGAATCAGCCCCAGCATTTT
>TRBV27|many|-|TRBJ2-2
CASSRDRDTGELFF
TGTGCCAGCAGCCGGGACCGGGACACCGGGGAGCTGTTTTTT
>TRBV7-8|many|-|TRBJ2-7
CASSPEHFHEQYF
TGTGCCAGCAGCCCGGAGCATTTCCACGAGCAGTACTTC
>TRBV27|many|TRBD2|TRBJ2-5
CASSTQGLAGEWETQYF
TGTGCCAGCAGTACACAGGGACTAGCGGGAGAATGGGAGACCCAGTACTTC
>TRBV28|-|-|TRBJ2-7
CASQGSLYEQYF
TGTGCCTCACAGGGTTCATTATACGAGCAGTACTTC
>TRBV11-2|many|-|TRBJ2-5
CASSSGWQFETQYF
TGTGCCAGCAGCTCCGGATGGCAGTTCGAGACCCAGTACTTC
>TRBV27|many|TRBD2|TRBJ2-5
CASSSGMGLAGAETQYF
TGTGCCAGCAGTTCGGGAATGGGACTAGCGGGAGCGGAGACCCAGTACTTC
>TRBV12-3/TRBV12-4|many|-|TRBJ1-2
CASGPQRVYGYTF
TGTGCCAGCGGCCCCCAGAGAGTCTATGGCTACACCTTC
>TRBV20-1|-|TRBD2|TRBJ2-7
CSATPRGGRIYEQYF
TGCAGTGCTACCCCCAGAGGCGGGAGAATCTACGAGCAGTACTTC
>TRBV9|-|-|TRBJ1-1
CASSVRVDTEAFF
TGTGCCAGCAGCGTAAGAGTGGACACTGAAGCTTTCTTT
>TRBV6-5|-|TRBD1|TRBJ1-2
CASSYSAGTGYFGYTF
TGTGCCAGCAGTTATTCCGCCGGGACAGGGTATTTTGGCTACACCTTC
>TRBV6-1|many|TRBD1|TRBJ2-7
CASSPPDRVYEQYF
TGTGCCAGCAGTCCCCCAGACAGGGTCTACGAGCAGTACTTC